The entry that follows covers one T cell receptor (beta chain) sequence. Its specificity is not known. This record comes from a study of cytomegalovirus exposure and HLA in healthy donors. Study results and limitations: Rarity marked most TCR sequences, yet some public TCRs occurred in many donors.

Sequenced by immunoSEQ multiplex PCR; TCRdb stores in-frame clones only, minus some. Of tens of thousands of clones in the sample, 80% to 90% are singletons; the top ten hold 3% to 4%. This TCR was sampled from a woman aged 18-29 years in good health and CMV-seropositive. The sequenced sample was PBMCs.

The CDR3 region is CASSYITGQGQNIQYF. The CDR3 region has the DNA TGCGCCAGCAGCTACATCACGGGACAGGGGCAAAACATTCAGTACTTC. The chain has TRBV5-1 and TRBJ2-4, with 10 bases that match TRBD1. Germline CDR1 reads SGHRS; CDR2 reads YFSETQ. The CDR3 contains 16 residues. Germline trimming cut 3 bases from V and 5 bases from J; bases unmatched to any gene: 8.